One and the same sample provided the 10 T cell receptor beta chains below, sequenced in a study of Ad26.COV2.S vaccination and SARS-CoV-2 variants. Sequenced by immunoSEQ multiplex PCR; TCRdb stores in-frame clones only, minus some. The sample has 150,000 to 200,000 clones, approximately 90% seen once. Sample: peripheral blood, taken after recovery from COVID-19. These receptors all stem from a human donor who had recovered from COVID-19.

The chain has TRBV5-6 and TRBJ2-7; unclear D gene. This CDR3 comprises 13 residues. The V end lost 5 bases, the J end lost 2 bases, and 11 bases lay between the germline ends. Germline lookup yields CDR1 SGHDT and CDR2 YYEEEE. CDR3: CASSTYSAYEQYF. The CDR3 region has the DNA TGTGCCAGCAGTACATACAGTGCCTACGAGCAGTACTTC.

The rearrangement joins TRBV5-1 to TRBJ1-5; D is ambiguous. V lost 0 bases and J lost 0, with 7 bases in between. The CDR3 contains 15 residues. The germline V gene encodes CDR1 SGHRS and CDR2 YFSETQ. CDR3 region: CASSLDGGSNQPQHF. In DNA, the CDR3 is TGCGCCAGCAGCTTGGATGGCGGTAGCAATCAGCCCCAGCATTTT. Full variable domain (rest looked up from reference TRBV5-1 and TRBJ1-5): KAGVTQTPRYLIKTRGQQVTLSCSPISGHRSVSWYQQTPGQGLQFLFEYFSETQRNKGNFPGRFSGRQFSNSRSEMNVSTLELGDSALYLCASSLDGGSNQPQHFGDGTRLSIL.

The chain couples TRBV7-9 to TRBJ1-2; 11 bases align to TRBD1. Per germline, CDR1 SEHNR and CDR2 FQNEAQ (reference sequence). This CDR3 is 14 amino acids long. With V trimmed by 5 bases and J by 8 bases, 7 bases remained unmatched. CDR3 in amino acids: CASSRGQGAVGYTF. In DNA, the CDR3 is TGTGCCAGCAGCCGCGGACAGGGGGCCGTAGGCTACACCTTC.

The chain has TRBV4-2 and TRBJ2-2; no reliable D call. Germline loops: CDR1 LGHNA, CDR2 YNFKEQ. V lost 6 bases to trimming and J lost 5 bases, with 16 bases between them. CDR3 length: 15 residues. The CDR3 sequence: CASRSVLVVTGELFF. The CDR3 DNA reads as TGTGCCAGCAGAAGTGTCTTGGTAGTAACCGGGGAGCTGTTTTTT.

The CDR3 DNA reads as TGTGCCAGCAGCCAAACCAGAGGGGCAGGGTGGGGGGAGCTGTTTTTT. Its translation is CASSQTRGAGWGELFF. V and J are TRBV7-8 and TRBJ2-2; D may match TRBD1 or TRBD2 (5 bases each). This CDR3 has 16 amino acids. The germline gives CDR1 SGHVS, CDR2 FQNEAQ. The V end lost 5 bases, the J end lost 8 bases, and 21 bases lay between the germline ends. The complete variable domain, with remaining parts taken from reference TRBV7-8 and TRBJ2-2, reads GAGVSQSPRYKVAKRGQDVALRCDPISGHVSLFWYQQALGQGPEFLTYFQNEAQLDKSGLPSDRFFAERPEGSVSTLKIQRTQQEDSAVYLCASSQTRGAGWGELFFGEGSRLTVL.

The CDR3: CASSSRTGTWNEKLFF. The CDR3 DNA is TGTGCCAGCAGCTCTCGTACGGGGACCTGGAATGAAAAACTGTTTTTT. The chain uses TRBV7-2 and TRBJ1-4, with a weak D call TRBD1 (5 bases). The CDR3 spans 16 residues. From germline, CDR1 is SGHTA and CDR2 FQGNSA. V dropped 4 bases and J dropped 5 bases, with 17 bases sitting between them.

This chain links TRBV28 with TRBJ1-3; no reliable D call. The V gene lost 4 bases and the J gene lost 1 base, with 11 bases spanning the gap. CDR3 size: 15 residues. CDR1 is MDHEN and CDR2 is SYDVKM in the germline V gene. The CDR3 sequence is CASSYTVGSGNTIYF. CDR3 in DNA: TGTGCCAGCAGTTACACTGTCGGATCTGGAAACACCATATATTTT.

CDR3 sequence reads: CASTLIRTSGANEQYF. In nucleotides, the CDR3 is TGTGCCAGCACCCTTATCAGGACTAGCGGGGCAAACGAGCAGTACTTC. This rearrangement joins TRBV6-6 to TRBJ2-7; 12 positions agree with TRBD2. This CDR3 has 16 amino acids. Germline loops: CDR1 MNHNY, CDR2 SVGAGI (reference sequence). Losses at the gene ends were 7 bases for V and 5 bases for J; bases not matched to a gene: 12.

V and J are TRBV5-5 and TRBJ2-7; D is ambiguous. Germline V gene data show CDR1 as SGHKS and CDR2 as YYEKEE (reference sequence). CDR3 length: 14 residues. V lost 2 bases and J 1 base, leaving 10 bases between the germline ends. CDR3 amino acids: CASSLRLGSYEQYF. The CDR3 DNA reads TGTGCCAGCAGCTTAAGACTCGGATCCTACGAGCAGTACTTC. The full variable domain, with the rest looked up from reference TRBV5-5 and TRBJ2-7, is DAGVTQSPTHLIKTRGQQVTLRCSPISGHKSVSWYQQVLGQGPQFIFQYYEKEERGRGNFPDRFSARQFPNYSSELNVNALLLGDSALYLCASSLRLGSYEQYFGPGTRLTVT.

This chain connects TRBV30 to TRBJ1-4; D gene unclear. The V end was cut by 2 bases, the J end by 8 bases, with 6 bases between. The germline V gene encodes CDR1 GTSNPN and CDR2 SVGIG (reference sequence). CDR3 length: 11 residues. The CDR3 nucleotides are TGTGCCTGGAGTAAAACGGAAAAACTGTTTTTT. It translates to CAWSKTEKLFF.